This TCR beta chain is from a study of T cell changes during pregnancy in multiple sclerosis. Produced via immunoSEQ multiplex PCR; TCRdb's table is partial and in-frame only. The data contain around 100,000 clones, about 92% of them singletons. Germline CDR1 is MNHNS and CDR2 is SASEGT. V shed 3 bases and J shed 2 bases, with 14 bases lying between them. This CDR3 is 15 amino acids long. Sequenced here: peripheral blood, sampled after pregnancy. This chain uses TRBV6-1 with TRBJ2-7; D is possibly TRBD2 (6 bases). This TCR derives from a female donor with multiple sclerosis, enrolled in a pregnancy study. The CDR3 sequence is CASSDWGDKTYEQYF. The CDR3 nucleotides read TGTGCCAGCAGTGATTGGGGGGATAAGACCTACGAGCAGTACTTC.